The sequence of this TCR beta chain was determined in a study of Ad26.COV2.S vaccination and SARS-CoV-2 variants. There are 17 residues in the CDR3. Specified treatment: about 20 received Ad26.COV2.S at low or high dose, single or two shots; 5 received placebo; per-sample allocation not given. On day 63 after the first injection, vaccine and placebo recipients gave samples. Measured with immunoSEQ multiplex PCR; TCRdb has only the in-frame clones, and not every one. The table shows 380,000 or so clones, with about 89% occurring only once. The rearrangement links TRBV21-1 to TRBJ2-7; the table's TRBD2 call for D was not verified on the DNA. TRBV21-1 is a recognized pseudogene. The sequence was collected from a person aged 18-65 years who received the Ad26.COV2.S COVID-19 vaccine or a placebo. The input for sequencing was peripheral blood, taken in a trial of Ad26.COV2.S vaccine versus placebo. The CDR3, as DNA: TGTGCCAGCAGCAACCCACACGACGTTTGGTCTAGGGGGGGTCTGTACTTC. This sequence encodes CASSNPHDVWSRGGLYF.